The rows below give T cell receptor beta chains drawn from one sample of a study of radiation and T cells in renal cell carcinoma. Assay: immunoSEQ multiplex PCR; the TCRdb copy retains only in-frame clones and omits some. The top ten clones hold approximately 10% of a sample with fewer than 200,000 clones, about nine tenths of them seen once. Sample: blood, taken from a patient whose treatment included radiotherapy and nephrectomy. The receptor set was obtained from a woman in her forties or fifties with renal cell carcinoma. Both conserved end residues are part of each CDR3. The order of the fields is CDR3 length, J gene, D gene, V gene, clone size, CDR3 DNA, CDR3 protein. D genes are given only for firm matches. Clone size is stated in some rows and not others, as once, few, many or a class when expanded.

13	TRBJ2-3	.	TRBV30	.	TGTGCCTGGAGTATGACCCCCACAGATACGCAGTATTTT	CAWSMTPTDTQYF
13	TRBJ2-5	.	TRBV6-6	.	TGTGCCAGCAGCCTCGGGGGGCTGGAGACCCAGTACTTC	CASSLGGLETQYF
15	TRBJ1-2	.	TRBV5-1	.	TGCGCCAGCAGCTTGGTAGGGGAACCTAACTATGGCTACACCTTC	CASSLVGEPNYGYTF
16	TRBJ1-2	.	TRBV19	.	TGTGCCAGTAGTATTGGTACGGGGTGGGCTAACTATGGCTACACCTTC	CASSIGTGWANYGYTF
14	TRBJ1-3	.	TRBV6-6	.	TGTGCCAGCAGTCTTATGAGCTCTGGAAACACCATATATTTT	CASSLMSSGNTIYF
16	TRBJ2-1	TRBD1	TRBV10-3	once	TGTGCCATCAGTGATGGGGACAGGGGCTCCTACAATGAGCAGTTCTTC	CAISDGDRGSYNEQFF
13	TRBJ1-1	.	TRBV7-3	few	TGTGCCAGCAGCGAGAGGGGGAAGGCTGAAGCTTTCTTT	CASSERGKAEAFF
16	TRBJ2-3	TRBD2	TRBV5-1	.	TGCGCCAGCAGCCCCAACATACTAGCGGGGGCAGATACGCAGTATTTT	CASSPNILAGADTQYF
14	TRBJ1-3	.	TRBV11-2	once	TGTGCCAGCAGCTTAGTCAGGGGAGGAAACACCATATATTTT	CASSLVRGGNTIYF
15	TRBJ2-3	.	TRBV7-3	.	TGTGCCAGCAGCCAACACGGGAGTGGTGGAGATACGCAGTATTTT	CASSQHGSGGDTQYF
14	TRBJ1-2	.	TRBV11-2	.	TGTGCCAGCAGCTTAGTGGGAGCTAACTATGGCTACACCTTC	CASSLVGANYGYTF
16	TRBJ2-1	TRBD2	TRBV5-6	.	TGTGCCAGCAGCTTGGCCTTCAGCGGGGGAATGAATGAGCAGTTCTTC	CASSLAFSGGMNEQFF
15	TRBJ2-1	.	TRBV19	.	TGTGCCAGTAGGGACGAGGGACTCCCCGGGGATGAGCAGTTCTTC	CASRDEGLPGDEQFF
11	TRBJ2-3	.	TRBV30	.	TGTGCCTGGAGTCCGGGCCGGCCGCAGTATTTT	CAWSPGRPQYF
15	TRBJ2-7	TRBD1	TRBV9	.	TGTGCCAGCAGCGTAGGGGGGACAGGGTACTACGAGCAGTACTTC	CASSVGGTGYYEQYF
16	TRBJ1-6	TRBD1	TRBV6-5	.	TGTGCCAGCAGTTTTACCCGGGACAGGACTAATTCACCCCTCCACTTT	CASSFTRDRTNSPLHF
17	TRBJ2-3	TRBD1	TRBV4-3	.	TGCGCCAGCAGCCAAGATCCCGGGACAGGGGGCACAGATACGCAGTATTTT	CASSQDPGTGGTDTQYF
14	TRBJ2-7	.	TRBV11-2	.	TGTGCCAGCAGCTTAGATCTTGCCAGCTACGAGCAGTACTTC	CASSLDLASYEQYF
15	TRBJ1-3	TRBD1	TRBV10-3	.	TGTGCCACAGGAAGACAGGGGGACTCTGGAAACACCATATATTTT	CATGRQGDSGNTIYF
15	TRBJ1-2	.	TRBV5-6	.	TGTGCCAGCAGTCGAAGGGACATTCCTAACTATGGCTACACCTTC	CASSRRDIPNYGYTF
14	TRBJ1-1	.	TRBV15	once	TGTGCCACCAGCAGAGCGGGGGTGAACACTGAAGCTTTCTTT	CATSRAGVNTEAFF
16	TRBJ1-1	.	TRBV28	.	TGTGCCAGCAGTTTCAGGTTCAGGGGCCGGAACACTGAAGCTTTCTTT	CASSFRFRGRNTEAFF
15	TRBJ1-5	.	TRBV2	few	TGTGCCAGCAGTGTTAGTACGGCAGGGGTACAGCCCCAGCATTTT	CASSVSTAGVQPQHF
14	TRBJ1-1	.	TRBV19	.	TGTGCCAGTAGTATGGGCAGCCGCGGCACTGAAGCTTTCTTT	CASSMGSRGTEAFF
11	TRBJ2-7	.	TRBV7-2	.	TGTGCCAGCAGGGATGGCGGAGAGCAGTACTTC	CASRDGGEQYF
13	TRBJ1-5	.	TRBV7-8	.	TGTGCCAGCAGCCGACAGACTCATCAGCCCCAGCATTTT	CASSRQTHQPQHF
15	TRBJ1-2	.	TRBV4-3	.	TGCGCCAGCTCCCCCACAGCAGGGAAGGACTATGGCTACACCTTC	CASSPTAGKDYGYTF
14	TRBJ1-5	.	TRBV27	.	TGTGCCAGCAGTTTACAAAGTAGCAATCAGCCCCAGCATTTT	CASSLQSSNQPQHF
12	TRBJ1-2	.	TRBV6-1	.	TGTGCCAGCAGTCACGCTAACTATGGCTACACCTTC	CASSHANYGYTF
20	TRBJ2-4	TRBD2	TRBV10-2	.	TGCGCCAGCAGTGAGTCCCTTCGAGCGGGGGGAGGGTTATCCAAAAACATTCAGTACTTC	CASSESLRAGGGLSKNIQYF
14	TRBJ1-5	.	TRBV30	few	TGTGCCTGGAGTGTATTACAGAAAGGTCAGCCCCAGCATTTT	CAWSVLQKGQPQHF
13	TRBJ1-1	.	TRBV18	few	TGTGCCAGCTCACCAGGGCCTGAGACTGAAGCTTTCTTT	CASSPGPETEAFF
14	TRBJ2-1	.	TRBV29-1	.	TGCAGCGTTGAAGCCCTCATTCGGGGACATGAGCAGTTCTTC	CSVEALIRGHEQFF
17	TRBJ2-6	.	TRBV14	.	TGTGCCAGCAGCCAAGAAGTGCCGTTCTCTGGGGCCAACGTCCTGACTTTC	CASSQEVPFSGANVLTF
16	TRBJ2-7	.	TRBV5-1	.	TGCGCCAGCAGCTTGGGGGTGCGGCAGTTCGACCACGAGCAGTACTTC	CASSLGVRQFDHEQYF
13	TRBJ1-1	.	TRBV29-1	.	TGCAGCGTTTTTCCCCTCTCAGGAACTGAAGCTTTCTTT	CSVFPLSGTEAFF
14	TRBJ2-6	.	TRBV4-3	once	TGCGCCAGCAGCCAATCAACTAGGGCCAACGTCCTGACTTTC	CASSQSTRANVLTF
15	TRBJ1-6	.	TRBV14	.	TGTGCCAGCAGCCAATACGCCCCGGCGACCTCACCCCTCCACTTT	CASSQYAPATSPLHF
13	TRBJ1-2	.	TRBV18	.	TGTGCCAGCTCACCGGACGCTAACTATGGCTACACCTTC	CASSPDANYGYTF
17	TRBJ2-7	TRBD2	TRBV2	.	TGTGCCAGCACCCCCCCCGGAGGACGGGGGGGCGTATACGAGCAGTACTTC	CASTPPGGRGGVYEQYF
15	TRBJ1-2	TRBD1	TRBV7-9	once	TGTGCCAGCAGCCCCGGGACAGGGAGTCTCTATGGCTACACCTTC	CASSPGTGSLYGYTF
13	TRBJ1-1	.	TRBV18	.	TGTGCCAGCTCACCCCAGCTAGACACTGAAGCTTTCTTT	CASSPQLDTEAFF
15	TRBJ1-2	.	TRBV9	.	TGTGCCAGCAGCGTAGGTGAAGGCCCCCGGGCTGGCTACACCTTC	CASSVGEGPRAGYTF
14	TRBJ2-5	TRBD2	TRBV7-2	.	TGTGCCAGCAGCTTAGATAGCGGGCAAGAGACCCAGTACTTC	CASSLDSGQETQYF
16	TRBJ2-5	TRBD2	TRBV2	.	TGTGCCAGCAGTGAAGCGGGACTACCGAATCTGAAGACCCAGTACTTC	CASSEAGLPNLKTQYF
15	TRBJ1-2	.	TRBV28	.	TGTGCCAGCAGCCCCCCCCGGCCTAATAACTATGGCTACACCTTC	CASSPPRPNNYGYTF
15	TRBJ2-7	.	TRBV11-2	.	TGTGCCAGCAGCTTAGAGTACGACAGCCCCTACGAGCAGTACTTC	CASSLEYDSPYEQYF
13	TRBJ1-2	.	TRBV7-2	.	TGTGCCAGCAGCTTAGAAGGCACCTATGGCTACACCTTC	CASSLEGTYGYTF
16	TRBJ1-2	TRBD1	TRBV7-9	many	TGTGCCAGCAGCTTAGCGGGACAGGCGAGCGGTTTTGGCTACACCTTC	CASSLAGQASGFGYTF
13	TRBJ1-5	.	TRBV15	few	TGTGCCACCAGCAGGAGTAGCAATCAGCCCCAGCATTTT	CATSRSSNQPQHF
15	TRBJ1-6	.	TRBV6-1	.	TGTGCCAGCAGTTCGAGAAACTCACAGGCTTCACCCCTCCACTTT	CASSSRNSQASPLHF
13	TRBJ2-3	.	TRBV5-6	.	TGTGCCAGCAGCTTGGCGAATTCAGATACGCAGTATTTT	CASSLANSDTQYF
11	TRBJ2-3	.	TRBV6-5	.	TGTGCCAGCAGTCGGGGGGATACGCAGTATTTT	CASSRGDTQYF
16	TRBJ1-3	TRBD1	TRBV4-2	.	TGTGCCAGCAGCCAAGGACAGGGGAGCTCTGGAAACACCATATATTTT	CASSQGQGSSGNTIYF
12	TRBJ2-7	.	TRBV7-2	.	TGTGCCAGCAGCTTAGCTCTGGGGGCGCAGTACTTC	CASSLALGAQYF
14	TRBJ2-7	TRBD1	TRBV7-2	.	TGTGCCAGCAGCTTAGGGACAGGGTCCTACGAGCAGTACTTC	CASSLGTGSYEQYF
12	TRBJ2-3	TRBD1	TRBV29-1	.	TGCAGCGTGGGGACAGGGACAGATACGCAGTATTTT	CSVGTGTDTQYF
16	TRBJ1-2	.	TRBV5-5	.	TGTGCCAGCAGCCGTACCCCGGACACTTCTAACTATGGCTACACCTTC	CASSRTPDTSNYGYTF
17	TRBJ1-4	.	TRBV5-6	.	TGTGCCAGCAGCTTGGGGCGGGCGACAGCCATTAATGAAAAACTGTTTTTT	CASSLGRATAINEKLFF
12	TRBJ1-1	TRBD1	TRBV7-2	few	TGTGCCAGCAGCCAGGGGGGGACTGAAGCTTTCTTT	CASSQGGTEAFF